This paragraph reports one T cell receptor (beta chain). These data come from a study of shared clonotypes between healthy human individuals. Study summary: For every donor, three CD4 naive, three CD4 memory, two CD8 naive and one CD8 memory plates were used.

DNA at about 210 ng, tens of thousands of T cell genomes, went into sorted-subset replicate PCRs. The assay was immunoSEQ multiplex PCR, and TCRdb's table has in-frame clones only and misses some. The table shows about 2,500,000 clones, with just over 90% occurring only once. Germline CDR1 is MNHEY and CDR2 is SVGAGI. The CDR3 has 15 residues. V shed 5 bases, J shed 0 bases, and the junction held 4 bases outside the gene matches. Each of the donors was a healthy adult who was HIV-negative and had not had a recent acute infection or vaccination. Sample: naive CD4+ T cells sorted from blood. The subset here: CD45RA+ positively selected. The chain has TRBV6-5 and TRBJ1-5; TRBD1 aligns across 7 bases. The TCR was taken from a young man in good health. This CDR3 reads CASSRQGDSNQPQHF. Here the CDR3 DNA reads TGTGCCAGCAGTCGACAGGGTGATAGCAATCAGCCCCAGCATTTT.